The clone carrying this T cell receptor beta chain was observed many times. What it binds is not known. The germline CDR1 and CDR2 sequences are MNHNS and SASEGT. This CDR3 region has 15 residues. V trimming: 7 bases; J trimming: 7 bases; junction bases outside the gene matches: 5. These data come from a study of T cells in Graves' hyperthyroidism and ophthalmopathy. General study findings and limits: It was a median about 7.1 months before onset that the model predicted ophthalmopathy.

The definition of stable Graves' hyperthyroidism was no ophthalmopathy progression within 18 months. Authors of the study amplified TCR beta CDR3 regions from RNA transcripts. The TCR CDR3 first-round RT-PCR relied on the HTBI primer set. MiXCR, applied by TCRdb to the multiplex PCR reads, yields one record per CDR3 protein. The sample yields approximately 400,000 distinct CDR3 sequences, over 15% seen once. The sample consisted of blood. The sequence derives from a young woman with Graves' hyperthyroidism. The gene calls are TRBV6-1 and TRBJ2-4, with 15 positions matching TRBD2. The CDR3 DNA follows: TGTGCCAGCACCTCCGGGACTAGCGGGGGGAACATTCAGTACTTC. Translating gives CASTSGTSGGNIQYF.